Each of the 25 T cell receptor beta chains below was sequenced from the same sample in a study of regulatory T cells in long-lasting Graves disease. CDR3 regions were amplified by Arm-PCR using iRepertoire HTBI primers to build TCR beta libraries. TCRdb re-derived calls from the multiplex PCR reads in MiXCR, one entry per CDR3 protein. The sample carries fewer than 650,000 distinct CDR3 sequences, around 15% recorded once. The sample's time point: newly diagnosed GD, antithyroid drugs for less than 3 months. Generation of the TCR library employed RNA extracted from PBMCs. This same sample was also taken into another study, of T cells in Graves' hyperthyroidism and ophthalmopathy.

This material consisted of peripheral blood mononuclear cells (PBMCs), taken at new diagnosis, from a patient treated with antithyroid drugs. The receptors were gathered from a woman in her twenties or thirties with Graves disease.

This sequence joins TRBV29-1 and TRBJ2-7; the D is unclear. CDR3 length: 12 amino acids. Germline V CDR1 and CDR2: SQVTM, ANQGSEA. V was clipped by 4 bases and J by 3 bases, with 10 bases between them. The CDR3 coding sequence is TGCAGCGTTGCTCTAGGCGACTACGAGCAGTACTTC. Amino acid sequence: CSVALGDYEQYF.

The V call is TRBV29-1, the J call TRBJ2-1, with D tentatively TRBD2 (6 bases). The ends were cut back, 3 bases at V and 9 bases at J, with 18 bases in the middle. This CDR3 contains 14 residues. From germline, CDR1 is SQVTM and CDR2 ANQGSEA. CDR3 residues: CSVEGRSPLREQFF. The CDR3 DNA sequence: TGCAGCGTTGAGGGGAGGTCTCCTTTGCGTGAGCAGTTCTTC.

This chain uses TRBV28 with TRBJ2-1; D gene unclear. Germline V gives CDR1 MDHEN, CDR2 SYDVKM. V dropped 6 bases and J dropped 2 bases, with 11 bases sitting between them. CDR3 length: 14 amino acids. The CDR3 loop is CASSSGQTYNEQFF. The CDR3 DNA sequence: TGTGCCAGCAGCTCCGGCCAAACCTACAATGAGCAGTTCTTC.

The chain joins TRBV24-1 to TRBJ2-1; D is unclear. Germline loops: CDR1 KGHDR, CDR2 SFDVKD. The CDR3 consists of 14 residues. V was shortened by 1 base and J by 5 bases, with 8 bases between the two germline ends. Here the CDR3 DNA reads TGTGCCACCAGTGATTTACCAGAAGACAATGAGCAGTTCTTC. This sequence encodes CATSDLPEDNEQFF.

Points on this clonotype: A read error may explain this, as a much larger clone is one base away. The V and J genes are TRBV2 and TRBJ1-2, with D perhaps matching TRBD1 (5 bases). The CDR3 is 12 residues long. CDR1 is SNHLY and CDR2 is FYNNEI in the germline V gene. The CDR3 DNA follows: TGTGCCAGGAACGGCGGGGACTATGGCTTCACCTTC. Its protein is CARNGGDYGFTF.

Concerning this clonotype itself: A read error is likely, as this CDR3 ends without the conserved phenylalanine or tryptophan. V and J are TRBV7-2 and TRBJ2-1, with TRBD2 matching over 13 bases. V shed 3 bases and J 12 bases; nucleotides not matched to a gene: 14. This CDR3 is built from 17 residues. Germline loops: CDR1 SGHTA, CDR2 FQGNSA. The CDR3 DNA reads TGTGCCAGCAGCTTCGCGACTAGCGGGAGGACACAATGGGGGCAGTTCCTC. Its protein is CASSFATSGRTQWGQFL.

This clonotype was observed at least ten times. The chain is built from TRBV28 and TRBJ2-7, with a possible D match to TRBD1 (5 bases). Germline V gene data show CDR1 as MDHEN and CDR2 as SYDVKM. This CDR3 is built from 17 residues. V was shortened by 3 bases and J by 2 bases, with 20 bases between the two germline ends. CDR3 nucleotides: TGTGCCAGCAGTTTTTCTCCGTGGCCAAAGGGGACCTACGAGCAGTACTTC. This encodes CASSFSPWPKGTYEQYF.

This clonotype was counted only a few times. In nucleotides, the CDR3 is TGTGCCAGCAGAGTCTACAAAGGCCTCGGGGAGCTGTTTTTT. This gives the protein CASRVYKGLGELFF. The V call is TRBV2, the J call TRBJ2-2; D is unclear. Germline assignment: CDR1 SNHLY and CDR2 FYNNEI. CDR3 length: 14 residues. The V gene lost 6 bases and the J gene lost 7 bases, with 15 bases spanning the gap.

This clonotype was seen at least ten times. This chain joins TRBV18 and TRBJ1-1, with D unclear. This CDR3 contains 13 residues. CDR1 is KGHSH, CDR2 LQKENI, per germline. Between the trimmed V and J ends, which lost 6 bases and 1 base, there was a span of 9 bases. CDR3 sequence reads: CASSRAQNTEAFF. Here the CDR3 DNA reads TGTGCCAGCTCCCGTGCTCAGAACACTGAAGCTTTCTTT. Full variable domain (outside the CDR3, taken from reference TRBV18 and TRBJ1-1): NAGVMQNPRHLVRRRGQEARLRCSPMKGHSHVYWYRQLPEEGLKFMVYLQKENIIDESGMPKERFSAEFPKEGPSILRIQQVVRGDSAAYFCASSRAQNTEAFFGQGTRLTVV.

This clonotype appeared a few times. V usage is TRBV14 and J usage is TRBJ2-1, with TRBD2 identical over 8 bases. Germline V CDR1 and CDR2: SGHDN, FVKESK. The ends lost 1 base at V and 3 bases at J; junction bases unmatched: 2. This CDR3 region has 15 residues. CDR3 sequence: CASSQGLAFYNEQFF. DNA of the CDR3: TGTGCCAGCAGCCAAGGACTAGCGTTCTACAATGAGCAGTTCTTC.

This clonotype has at least ten counts. The J gene is TRBJ1-4, the V gene TRBV7-2; D gene uncertain. Trimming took 6 bases from V and 2 from J, leaving 13 bases between them. From germline, CDR1 is SGHTA and CDR2 FQGNSA. This CDR3 is built from 15 residues. CDR3 sequence: CASSFTSLTNEKLFF. The CDR3 bases are TGTGCCAGCAGTTTTACGAGTCTGACTAATGAAAAACTGTTTTTT.

This clonotype has only a few counts. The rearrangement joins TRBV19 to TRBJ2-1; maybe TRBD2 (5 bases). With 10 bases removed from V and 1 base from J, the gap between germline ends came to 17 bases. This CDR3 is built from 15 residues. Germline V gene data show CDR1 as LNHDA and CDR2 as SQIVND (reference sequence). DNA of the CDR3: TGTGCCACCGGGGAACCGGGAAAGTCCTACAATGAGCAGTTCTTC. Protein: CATGEPGKSYNEQFF.

With regard to this clonotype: A far larger clone differs by one base, so this is likely a read error. The rearrangement joins TRBV28 to TRBJ1-1; TRBD1 is a possible D gene (6 bases). The CDR3 length is 14 residues. With 7 bases removed from V and 4 bases from J, the gap between germline ends came to 16 bases. Germline V gene sequence: CDR1 MDHEN, CDR2 SYDVKM. CDR3: CASILDRIGTEAFF. CDR3 coding DNA: TGTGCCAGCATCCTAGACAGGATAGGCACTGAAGCTTTCTTT. Supplemented by reference TRBV28 and TRBJ1-1, the full variable domain reads DVKVTQSSRYLVKRTGEKVFLECVQDMDHENMFWYRQDPGLGLRLIYFSYDVKMKEKGDIPEGYSVSREKKERFSLILESASTNQTSMYLCASILDRIGTEAFFGQGTRLTVV.

The CDR3 DNA reads TGTGCCAGCTGGCAGGTGAACCTATCTGGAAACACCATATATTTT. This translates into CASWQVNLSGNTIYF. The rearrangement uses TRBV28 and TRBJ1-3; no clear D gene. The germline V gene has CDR1 MDHEN and CDR2 SYDVKM. V lost 8 bases to trimming and J lost 1 base, with 15 bases between them. The CDR3 has 15 residues.

This clonotype was recorded a few times. This sequence joins TRBV24-1 and TRBJ1-1; D gene uncertain. The ends were cut back, 7 bases at V and 1 base at J, with 9 bases in the middle. This CDR3 is built from 13 residues. Germline-derived CDR1 and CDR2 are KGHDR and SFDVKD. The DNA of the CDR3 is TGTGCCACCAGGCAGCTAGCGAACACTGAAGCTTTCTTT. Translated, it gives CATRQLANTEAFF.

This clonotype showed up just a few times. The V and J genes are TRBV4-1 and TRBJ1-1, with D perhaps TRBD1 (5 bases). CDR1 is MGHRA and CDR2 is YSYEKL in the germline V gene. The CDR3 totals 14 residues. V was cut by 4 bases and J by 10 bases, with 19 bases left in between. CDR3 DNA: TGCGCCAGCAGCCCCTACGCAGGGAGTCTTCCAGCTTTCTTT. This encodes CASSPYAGSLPAFF.

This clonotype has at least ten counts. The V gene is TRBV27, the J gene TRBJ2-7; 9 positions match TRBD2. The length of the CDR3 is 18 residues. Trimming cost V 6 bases and J 3 bases; bases outside gene matches: 18. Germline CDR1 and CDR2: MNHEY and SMNVEV (reference sequence). The CDR3 loop is CASSPRSFPSGTGYEQYF. The DNA of the CDR3 is TGTGCCAGCAGCCCGAGGTCGTTCCCTAGCGGGACTGGCTACGAGCAGTACTTC.

This clonotype was detected ten times or more. V usage is TRBV3-1 and J usage is TRBJ2-1; 8 bases match TRBD2. This CDR3 has 14 residues. Germline CDR1 and CDR2: LGHDT and YNNKEL (reference sequence). Trimming cost V 0 bases and J 11 bases; bases outside gene matches: 6. CDR3 sequence: CASSQDSLSGKQFF. CDR3 DNA: TGTGCCAGCAGCCAAGATTCGCTTAGCGGGAAGCAGTTCTTC.

V gene TRBV27 combines with J gene TRBJ1-6; D gene uncertain. CDR1 is MNHEY and CDR2 is SMNVEV in the germline V gene (reference sequence). The CDR3 extends over 16 amino acids. V was shortened by 1 base and J by 5 bases, with 12 bases between the two germline ends. This chain's CDR3 is CASSLFPGGNNSPLHF. The CDR3 bases are TGTGCCAGCAGTTTATTCCCCGGAGGAAATAATTCACCCCTCCACTTT.

This clonotype has at least ten counts. The chain couples TRBV7-2 to TRBJ2-2, with 8 bases aligning to TRBD2. Germline CDR1 is SGHTA and CDR2 is FQGNSA. Trimming removed 5 bases from V and 9 bases from J; junction bases left unmatched: 8. This CDR3 region has 14 residues. The CDR3 loop is CASSRTSGGWELFF. The CDR3 region has the DNA TGTGCCAGCAGCCGAACTAGCGGAGGTTGGGAGCTGTTTTTT.

Ten or more counts support this clonotype. J is TRBJ1-1 and V is TRBV3-1; D is undetermined. Germline CDR1 and CDR2: LGHDT and YNNKEL (reference sequence). There are 13 residues in the CDR3. V lost 5 bases to trimming and J lost 6 bases, with 13 bases between them. Written as DNA, the CDR3 is TGTGCCAGCAGCTCCCCATTGCGTGCTGAAGCTTTCTTT. As protein: CASSSPLRAEAFF.

This clonotype was picked up a small number of times. This chain joins TRBV28 and TRBJ1-3, with 10 nucleotides matching TRBD1. V was clipped by 6 bases and J by 6 bases; unmatched bases: 5. This CDR3 region has 14 residues. In germline, CDR1 is MDHEN, CDR2 SYDVKM. The CDR3 region is CASSETGGKNTIYF. CDR3 in DNA: TGTGCCAGCAGCGAGACAGGGGGCAAAAACACCATATATTTT.

The table lists this clonotype with many counts. This rearrangement joins TRBV20-1 to TRBJ1-1, with a weak D call TRBD1 (6 bases). The CDR3 is 13 residues long. V shed 3 bases and J shed 1 base, with 9 bases lying between them. Germline V gene lookup returns CDR1 DFQATT and CDR2 SNEGSKA (reference sequence). CDR3 amino acids: CSARVGGNTEAFF. The DNA of the CDR3 is TGCAGTGCTAGGGTAGGGGGGAACACTGAAGCTTTCTTT.

This clonotype has just a few counts. The chain recombines TRBV6-2 or TRBV6-3 with TRBJ2-1, with D perhaps matching TRBD2 (6 bases). V was shortened by 9 bases and J by 0 bases, with 15 bases between the two germline ends. Looked up from germline, CDR1 is MNHEY and CDR2 is SVGEGT. This CDR3 is built from 15 residues. In nucleotides, the CDR3 is TGTGCCAGTTCCATGGGGGGAAACTCCTACAATGAGCAGTTCTTC. This gives the protein CASSMGGNSYNEQFF.

The rearrangement links TRBV20-1 to TRBJ2-5, with TRBD2 matching over 11 bases. Looked up from germline, CDR1 is DFQATT and CDR2 is SNEGSKA (reference sequence). The ends lost 4 bases at V and 7 bases at J; junction bases unmatched: 11. The CDR3 extends over 15 amino acids. CDR3 in DNA: TGCAGTGCTATTAGCGGGAGGGCCGAGTGGGGGACCCAGTACTTC. Protein: CSAISGRAEWGTQYF.